The 17 T cell receptor beta chains in this list originate from one sample, sequenced in a study of cytomegalovirus exposure and HLA in healthy donors. PCR was performed using 60 Vbeta and 13 Jbeta primers. The data were produced by immunoSEQ multiplex PCR, yet TCRdb's version contains in-frame clones alone and is incomplete. Among under 200,000 clones listed, around 80% were seen once. Input material: PBMCs. The source of these receptors is a woman aged 40 to 49 in good health and CMV-seronegative.

The V and J genes are TRBV7-2 and TRBJ2-3; D possibly corresponds to TRBD2 (5 bases). The germline V gene has CDR1 SGHTA and CDR2 FQGNSA. The V end was cut by 4 bases, the J end by 2 bases, with 10 bases between. The CDR3 has 14 amino acids. CDR3 in amino acids: CASSSGILTDTQYF. The CDR3 bases are TGTGCCAGCAGCTCCGGGATACTCACAGATACGCAGTATTTT.

The J gene is TRBJ1-1, the V gene TRBV30; TRBD1 is a possible D gene (5 bases). CDR1 is GTSNPN, CDR2 SVGIG, per germline (reference sequence). Trimming stripped 4 bases from V and 6 bases from J, with 18 bases between. The CDR3 loop spans 14 amino acids. The CDR3 sequence: CAWKIIGRAPEAFF. CDR3 sequence (DNA): TGTGCCTGGAAAATCATCGGCAGGGCCCCTGAAGCTTTCTTT.

This clone was seen a few times. The chain recombines TRBV9 with TRBJ2-1; D perhaps matches TRBD1 (6 bases). The CDR3 spans 14 residues. Germline V CDR1 and CDR2: SGDLS, YYNGEE. The germline V and J ends were trimmed by 0 bases and 7 bases, with 11 bases remaining between them. The CDR3 region has the DNA TGTGCCAGCAGCGTAGCTGCTAGGGGGAATGAGCAGTTCTTC. It translates to CASSVAARGNEQFF.

This chain uses TRBV6-1 with TRBJ1-2; D uncertain. CDR3 length: 11 residues. CDR1 and CDR2 from the germline V gene are MNHNS and SASEGT. The ends were cut back, 5 bases at V and 8 bases at J, with 9 bases in the middle. This CDR3 is CASSSPGGYTF. For the CDR3, the DNA is TGTGCCAGCAGTTCCCCGGGAGGCTACACCTTC.

With respect to this clone: The junction does not match germline at one end; this may be a read error. The V and J genes are TRBV4-2 and TRBJ2-1; TRBD2 aligns across 9 bases. This CDR3 comprises 17 residues. Germline values: CDR1 LGHNA, CDR2 YNFKEQ. The CDR3 region has the DNA TGTGCCAGCAGCCAAGATCTGTCGCGGGAGGGATACAATGGGCAGTTCTTC. It encodes CASSQDLSREGYNGQFF.

The V and J genes are TRBV7-3 and TRBJ1-1, with D unclear. The CDR3 has 13 amino acids. Germline V gene lookup returns CDR1 SGHTA and CDR2 FQGTGA. V shed 5 bases and J shed 0 bases, with 7 bases lying between them. DNA for the CDR3: TGTGCCAGCAGCCGCAACATGAACACTGAAGCTTTCTTT. It yields the protein CASSRNMNTEAFF.

This chain connects TRBV12-2 to TRBJ2-5; TRBD2 was called by the table and not checked on the DNA. TRBV12-2 is classified as a pseudogene. The length of the CDR3 is 21 residues. This CDR3 reads CAPRRGTGPLPSGRRQETQYF. Written as DNA, the CDR3 is TGTGCCCCTCGAAGAGGGACAGGGCCTCTCCCTAGCGGGAGGAGACAAGAGACCCAGTACTTC.

V gene TRBV9 combines with J gene TRBJ2-7; maybe TRBD2 (5 bases). Looked up from germline, CDR1 is SGDLS and CDR2 is YYNGEE. V lost 1 base and J 0 bases, leaving 8 bases between the germline ends. The CDR3 is 14 residues long. The CDR3: CASSVTGSSYEQYF. In DNA form, the CDR3 reads TGTGCCAGCAGCGTAACGGGAAGCTCCTACGAGCAGTACTTC.

Regarding this clone: At one end, the junction sequence differs from germline, possibly due to a read error. The chain employs TRBV7-9 and TRBJ2-3, with TRBD1 matching over 9 bases. The CDR3 is made up of 15 amino acids. Germline CDR1 SEHNR, CDR2 FQNEAQ (reference sequence). This CDR3 is CASSSRDRDTVTQYF. In DNA form, the CDR3 reads TGTGCCAGCAGCTCCCGGGACAGGGATACAGTTACGCAGTATTTT.

This clone was seen only once. Written as DNA, the CDR3 is TGTGCCAGCACCCACGGGACAGGGAACACCGGGGAGCTGTTTTTT. As protein: CASTHGTGNTGELFF. The rearrangement joins TRBV6-6 to TRBJ2-2; 8 bases match TRBD1. There are 15 residues in the CDR3. Germline V gene lookup returns CDR1 MNHNY and CDR2 SVGAGI (reference sequence). Unmatched junction bases numbered 5, after V lost 7 bases and J lost 1 base.

V gene TRBV6-1 combines with J gene TRBJ1-2; D gene ambiguous. This CDR3 is 16 amino acids long. CDR1 and CDR2 (germline): MNHNS, SASEGT. Trimming removed 2 bases from V and 4 bases from J, with 17 bases in between. CDR3 sequence: CASSETRFQAPYGYTF. In DNA form, the CDR3 reads TGTGCCAGCAGTGAAACTCGATTTCAGGCGCCCTATGGCTACACCTTC.

The chain has TRBV19 and TRBJ2-1; 10 nucleotides agree with TRBD1. The CDR3 totals 13 residues. The V gene end was trimmed by 6 bases and the J gene end by 8 bases; junction bases not matched to a gene: 4. CDR1 is LNHDA, CDR2 SQIVND, per germline (reference sequence). The chain's CDR3 is CASSDRGLHEQFF. The CDR3 region has the DNA TGTGCCAGTAGCGACAGGGGGCTGCATGAGCAGTTCTTC.

This clone appeared a few times. The CDR3 nucleotides read TGTGCCATCAGTGAGTCGACGGGAACTGAAGCTTTCTTT. Translated: CAISESTGTEAFF. The chain links TRBV10-3 to TRBJ1-1; no firm D call. Germline V gene sequence: CDR1 ENHRY, CDR2 SYGVKD. The CDR3 extends over 13 amino acids. V lost 0 bases and J 5 bases, leaving 7 bases between the germline ends.

This chain uses TRBV19 with TRBJ2-7, with D maybe TRBD1 (5 bases). CDR1 LNHDA and CDR2 SQIVND come from the germline V gene (reference sequence). The length of the CDR3 is 14 residues. With 6 bases removed from V and 0 bases from J, the gap between germline ends came to 12 bases. The CDR3 protein is CASSQQARSYEQYF. As DNA, the CDR3 is TGTGCCAGTAGCCAACAGGCCCGCTCCTACGAGCAGTACTTC.

This clone has more than one count but fewer than ten. J is TRBJ1-6 and V is TRBV2; the D gene is possibly TRBD1 (6 bases). The V and J ends lost 3 bases and 0 bases respectively, with 18 bases between them. The germline CDR1 and CDR2 sequences are SNHLY and FYNNEI. The CDR3 has 19 amino acids. CDR3 region: CASSEGGQDGNSYNSPLHF. For the CDR3, the DNA is TGTGCCAGCAGTGAGGGGGGGCAGGACGGCAACTCCTATAATTCACCCCTCCACTTT.

The J gene is TRBJ1-3, the V gene TRBV5-1; 7 nucleotides align to TRBD1. Germline V gene lookup returns CDR1 SGHRS and CDR2 YFSETQ. CDR3 size: 15 residues. Losses at the gene ends were 3 bases for V and 0 bases for J; bases not matched to a gene: 3. The CDR3 is CASSSGQDSGNTIYF. The CDR3, as DNA: TGCGCCAGCAGCTCCGGACAGGACTCTGGAAACACCATATATTTT.

The rearrangement uses TRBV28 and TRBJ2-3; TRBD1 aligns across 9 bases. The V gene end was trimmed by 2 bases and the J gene end by 2 bases; junction bases not matched to a gene: 5. Germline CDR1 reads MDHEN; CDR2 reads SYDVKM. The CDR3 totals 16 residues. In DNA, the CDR3 is TGTGCCAGCAGTTTAATCGGACAGGGGTACACAGATACGCAGTATTTT. Protein: CASSLIGQGYTDTQYF.